A selection of T cell receptor beta chains follows, all from one sample in a study of cytomegalovirus exposure and HLA in healthy donors. Libraries were prepared by immunoSEQ multiplex PCR; TCRdb keeps only in-frame clonotypes and omits some of them. The sample has around 180,000 clones, about four fifths seen once. The sequenced material came from PBMCs. These receptors all come from a young woman in good health and CMV-seropositive. The CDR3 runs from the conserved cysteine through the conserved F or W. A D gene is named only where the DNA matches it firmly. Clone size is shown for a subset of rows, as once, few, many or a class of expanded clone.

size	V	D	J	CDR3	DNA
few	TRBV19	TRBD1	TRBJ2-7	CASSSGTATYEQYF	TGTGCCAGTAGTTCCGGGACAGCCACCTACGAGCAGTACTTC
NA	TRBV7-6	TRBD1	TRBJ1-1	CASSPQGGLGTEAFF	TGTGCCAGCAGTCCACAGGGGGGGTTGGGCACTGAAGCTTTCTTT
NA	TRBV4-1	NA	TRBJ2-1	CASSQDIESGSEQFF	TGCGCCAGCAGCCAAGATATTGAGAGCGGAAGTGAGCAGTTCTTC
NA	TRBV5-8	NA	TRBJ2-1	CASSPQTRNNEQFF	TGTGCCAGCAGCCCCCAGACCAGGAACAATGAGCAGTTCTTC
NA	TRBV4-3	NA	TRBJ1-2	CASSQGARVRNYGYTF	TGCGCCAGCAGCCAAGGGGCTCGCGTCAGGAACTATGGCTACACCTTC
few	TRBV7-9	NA	TRBJ1-1	CASRVKWGGKDTEAFF	TGTGCCAGCAGAGTAAAGTGGGGGGGCAAGGACACTGAAGCTTTCTTT
once	TRBV6-1	NA	TRBJ2-7	CASSELIGGSYEQYF	TGTGCCAGCAGTGAACTCATTGGCGGCTCCTACGAGCAGTACTTC
NA	TRBV19	TRBD1	TRBJ2-3	CASSIDLPPGQSDTQYF	TGTGCCAGTAGTATAGACCTACCACCGGGACAGTCAGATACGCAGTATTTT
NA	TRBV6-6	NA	TRBJ1-3	CASSYRGNSGNTIYF	TGTGCCAGCAGTTACCGGGGAAACTCTGGAAACACCATATATTTT
NA	TRBV6-5	TRBD1	TRBJ1-1	CASGQGGNTEAFF	TGTGCCAGCGGCCAGGGGGGGAACACTGAAGCTTTCTTT
NA	TRBV28	NA	TRBJ1-2	CASSQNLGYTF	TGTGCCAGCAGCCAGAATCTTGGCTACACCTTC
NA	TRBV11-2	TRBD1	TRBJ1-2	CASSLDIGQGLFYGYTF	TGTGCCAGCAGCTTAGATATAGGACAGGGCCTCTTCTATGGCTACACCTTC
NA	TRBV11-3	NA	TRBJ2-1	CASSSGTPTLFF	TGTGCCAGCAGCTCTGGGACACCTACATTGTTCTTC
NA	TRBV2	NA	TRBJ1-6	CASSRETGINSPLHF	TGTGCCAGCAGCCGAGAGACCGGGATTAATTCACCCCTCCACTTT
NA	TRBV9	NA	TRBJ2-3	CASSPVGHGTDTQYF	TGTGCCAGCAGCCCCGTTGGGCACGGCACAGATACGCAGTATTTT
NA	TRBV5-1	NA	TRBJ2-3	CASSLTGGLIGRTDTQYF	TGCGCCAGCAGCTTGACGGGGGGCCTAATTGGCCGCACAGATACGCAGTATTTT
NA	TRBV27	NA	TRBJ2-7	CASSLSRDEQYF	TGTGCCAGCAGTTTATCCAGGGACGAGCAGTACTTC
NA	TRBV6-5	TRBD1	TRBJ2-3	CASNRGYTDTQYF	TGTGCCAGCAACAGGGGCTACACAGATACGCAGTATTTT
NA	TRBV20-1	TRBD2	TRBJ2-5	CSAGLAETQYF	TGCAGTGCAGGACTAGCAGAGACCCAGTACTTC
few	TRBV10-3	TRBD2	TRBJ2-2	CAIRSTSAMTGELFF	TGTGCCATCAGGTCAACTAGCGCGATGACCGGGGAGCTGTTTTTT
once	TRBV6-1	TRBD1	TRBJ1-5	CASSKSGTGFQPQHF	TGTGCCAGCAGTAAATCCGGGACAGGTTTTCAGCCCCAGCATTTT
NA	TRBV7-3	NA	TRBJ2-3	CASSLFAGSTDTQYF	TGTGCCAGCAGCTTATTTGCAGGGAGCACAGATACGCAGTATTTT
NA	TRBV9	NA	TRBJ2-3	CASSVVGAGDTQYF	TGTGCCAGCAGCGTAGTTGGGGCTGGAGATACGCAGTATTTT
NA	TRBV5-1	TRBD1	TRBJ2-4	CASRPDRGRMQANIQYF	TGCGCCAGCAGGCCTGACAGGGGGCGCATGCAAGCAAACATTCAGTACTTC
NA	TRBV7-6	TRBD1	TRBJ2-1	CASSSGTGGRETKFF	TGTGCCAGCAGTTCCGGGACAGGGGGCCGAGAGACGAAGTTCTTC
NA	TRBV2	NA	TRBJ1-4	CASSENPGLTKKLFF	TGTGCCAGCAGTGAAAACCCAGGGTTAACTAAAAAACTGTTTTTT
NA	TRBV2	TRBD1	TRBJ2-1	CASSGTGNEQFF	TGTGCCAGCAGTGGGACAGGTAATGAGCAGTTCTTC
NA	TRBV6-5	NA	TRBJ1-6	CASSWAAHLNNSPLHF	TGTGCCAGCAGTTGGGCAGCCCACCTAAATAATTCACCCCTCCACTTT
NA	TRBV7-9	TRBD1	TRBJ1-2	CASSKKAWDSAVYTF	TGTGCCAGCAGCAAAAAAGCGTGGGACAGCGCAGTCTACACCTTC